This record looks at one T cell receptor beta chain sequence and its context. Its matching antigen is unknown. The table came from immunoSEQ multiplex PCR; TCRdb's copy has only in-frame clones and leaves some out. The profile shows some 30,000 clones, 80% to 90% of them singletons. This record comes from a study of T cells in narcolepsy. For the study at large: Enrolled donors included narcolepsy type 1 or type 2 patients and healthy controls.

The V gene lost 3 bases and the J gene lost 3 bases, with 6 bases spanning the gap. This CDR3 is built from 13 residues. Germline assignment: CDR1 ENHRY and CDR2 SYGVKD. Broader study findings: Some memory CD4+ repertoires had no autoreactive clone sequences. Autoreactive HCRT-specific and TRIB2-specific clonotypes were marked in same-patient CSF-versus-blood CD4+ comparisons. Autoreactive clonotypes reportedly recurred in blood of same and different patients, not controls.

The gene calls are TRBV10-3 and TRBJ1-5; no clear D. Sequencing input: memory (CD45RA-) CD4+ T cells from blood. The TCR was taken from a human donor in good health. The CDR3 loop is CAISEQLNQPQHF. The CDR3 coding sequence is TGTGCCATCAGTGAACAGCTCAATCAGCCCCAGCATTTT.